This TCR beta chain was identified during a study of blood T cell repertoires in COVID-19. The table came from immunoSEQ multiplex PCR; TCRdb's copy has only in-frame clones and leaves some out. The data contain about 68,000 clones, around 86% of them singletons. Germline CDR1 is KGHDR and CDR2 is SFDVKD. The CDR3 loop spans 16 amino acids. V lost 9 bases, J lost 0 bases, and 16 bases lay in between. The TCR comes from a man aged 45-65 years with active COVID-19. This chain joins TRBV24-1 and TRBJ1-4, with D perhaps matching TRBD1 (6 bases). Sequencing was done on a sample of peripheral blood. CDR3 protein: CATLRLPGATNEKLFF. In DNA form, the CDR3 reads TGTGCCACCCTCAGGCTTCCAGGGGCAACTAATGAAAAACTGTTTTTT.